Each of the 29 T cell receptor beta chains below was sequenced from the same sample in a study of T cell responses to AZD1222 COVID-19 vaccine. Sequencing was performed with immunoSEQ multiplex PCR; in TCRdb, only in-frame clones are kept and a portion is missing. The data show some 36,000 clones, with roughly nine tenths seen just once and around 6.6% held by the top ten. The sequences come from peripheral blood, collected on day 0 of AZD1222 vaccination. These receptors were obtained from an adult in good health.

A few counts support this clone. The chain recombines TRBV11-3 with TRBJ2-7; 10 bases fit TRBD1. The CDR3 loop spans 14 amino acids. Germline V gene lookup returns CDR1 SGHNT and CDR2 YENEEA. V lost 5 bases to trimming and J lost 2 bases; unmatched junction nucleotides: 3. The CDR3 sequence: CASSLGQGAYEQYF. CDR3 nucleotide sequence: TGTGCCAGCAGCCTCGGACAGGGGGCCTACGAGCAGTACTTC.

This clone was seen only a few times. The V and J genes are TRBV2 and TRBJ2-3; 12 bases align to TRBD2. Germline CDR1 reads SNHLY; CDR2 reads FYNNEI. The J segment lost 4 bases and the V segment lost 3 bases, leaving 11 bases of the junction unmatched. This CDR3 region has 18 residues. The chain's CDR3 is CASSDRVAGTSGSDTQYF. The CDR3 DNA follows: TGTGCCAGCAGTGATCGAGTTGCCGGGACTAGCGGGTCAGATACGCAGTATTTT.

V is TRBV7-2 and J is TRBJ1-2, with TRBD1 matching over 12 bases. V shed 3 bases, J shed 8 bases, and the junction held 4 bases outside the gene matches. From germline, CDR1 is SGHTA and CDR2 FQGNSA. CDR3 length equals 14 residues. CDR3 in DNA: TGTGCCAGCAGCTTTGGGACAGGGGGCGTCGGCTACACCTTC. As protein: CASSFGTGGVGYTF.

A single count supports this clone. The chain carries TRBV29-1 and TRBJ1-1; TRBD1 matches at 8 bases. The CDR3 loop spans 12 amino acids. V trimming: 7 bases; J trimming: 5 bases; junction bases outside the gene matches: 6. CDR1 is SQVTM, CDR2 ANQGSEA, per germline. CDR3 in amino acids: CSAGQGETEAFF. In nucleotides, the CDR3 is TGCAGCGCAGGACAGGGCGAGACTGAAGCTTTCTTT. Supplemented by reference TRBV29-1 and TRBJ1-1, the full variable domain reads SAVISQKPSRDICQRGTSLTIQCQVDSQVTMMFWYRQQPGQSLTLIATANQGSEATYESGFVIDKFPISRPNLTFSTLTVSNMSPEDSSIYLCSAGQGETEAFFGQGTRLTVV.

The chain links TRBV13 to TRBJ2-6; D is possibly TRBD2 (6 bases). In germline, CDR1 is PRHDT, CDR2 FYEKMQ (reference sequence). V was clipped by 5 bases and J by 4 bases, with 21 bases between them. There are 18 residues in the CDR3. Here the CDR3 reads CASSPRRDPREGANVLTF. CDR3 nucleotides: TGTGCCAGCAGCCCGCGCCGGGACCCCCGGGAGGGGGCCAACGTCCTGACTTTC.

The J gene is TRBJ2-7, the V gene TRBV5-1, with D unclear. CDR1 and CDR2 (germline): SGHRS, YFSETQ. Trimming shortened V by 0 bases and J by 3 bases, and 1 base separated the two germline ends. The CDR3 sequence is 11 residues long. The CDR3 DNA follows: TGCGCCAGCAGCTTGGACTACGAGCAGTACTTC. It codes for CASSLDYEQYF.

The chain combines TRBV28 with TRBJ1-5; D may be TRBD1 (5 bases). Per germline, CDR1 MDHEN and CDR2 SYDVKM. This CDR3 is built from 14 residues. Trimming shortened V by 7 bases and J by 4 bases, and 14 bases separated the two germline ends. CDR3 residues: CASIKGGANQPQHF. The CDR3 DNA sequence: TGTGCCAGCATCAAGGGAGGGGCTAATCAGCCCCAGCATTTT. The whole variable domain, filled in from reference TRBV28 and TRBJ1-5, reads DVKVTQSSRYLVKRTGEKVFLECVQDMDHENMFWYRQDPGLGLRLIYFSYDVKMKEKGDIPEGYSVSREKKERFSLILESASTNQTSMYLCASIKGGANQPQHFGDGTRLSIL.

V usage is TRBV19 and J usage is TRBJ1-1; D is undetermined. This CDR3 comprises 12 residues. CDR1 and CDR2 from the germline V gene are LNHDA and SQIVND (reference sequence). V was trimmed by 6 bases and J by 13 bases, leaving 18 bases between them. CDR3 bases: TGTGCCAGTAGCACACCCCCCATTCCGCATTTCTTT. It specifies CASSTPPIPHFF.

The rearrangement links TRBV24-1 to TRBJ2-5; D possibly corresponds to TRBD2 (5 bases). Germline CDR1 is KGHDR and CDR2 is SFDVKD. V was shortened by 9 bases and J by 4 bases, with 11 bases between the two germline ends. The CDR3 length is 12 residues. The DNA for the CDR3 is TGTGCCACCCAGGACGGAGGAGAGACCCAGTACTTC. Residues: CATQDGGETQYF.

V is TRBV19 and J is TRBJ1-1; no firm D call. CDR3 size: 13 residues. The V gene lost 5 bases and the J gene lost 1 base, with 8 bases spanning the gap. Per germline, CDR1 LNHDA and CDR2 SQIVND (reference sequence). The CDR3 spells CASSPAGNTEAFF. DNA of the CDR3: TGTGCCAGTAGTCCAGCAGGGAACACTGAAGCTTTCTTT.

This clone occurred once. The chain joins TRBV28 to TRBJ2-5; no definite D call. V dropped 2 bases and J dropped 5 bases, with 9 bases sitting between them. Germline loops: CDR1 MDHEN, CDR2 SYDVKM. This CDR3 is built from 13 residues. DNA of the CDR3: TGTGCCAGCAGTTTAAACCATAGGGAGACCCAGTACTTC. It yields the protein CASSLNHRETQYF. Full variable domain (remainder filled in from reference TRBV28 and TRBJ2-5): DVKVTQSSRYLVKRTGEKVFLECVQDMDHENMFWYRQDPGLGLRLIYFSYDVKMKEKGDIPEGYSVSREKKERFSLILESASTNQTSMYLCASSLNHRETQYFGPGTRLLVL.

The chain combines TRBV7-2 with TRBJ2-3, with 11 bases fitting TRBD2. CDR1 SGHTA and CDR2 FQGNSA come from the germline V gene. V lost 2 bases to trimming and J lost 4 bases; unmatched junction nucleotides: 8. The CDR3 spans 17 residues. CDR3 sequence (DNA): TGTGCCAGCAGCTTACTAGCGGGAGGTAGTGGCGCAGATACGCAGTATTTT. This codes for CASSLLAGGSGADTQYF. The full variable domain, completed using reference TRBV7-2 and TRBJ2-3, is GAGVSQSPSNKVTEKGKDVELRCDPISGHTALYWYRQSLGQGLEFLIYFQGNSAPDKSGLPSDRFSAERTGGSVSTLTIQRTQQEDSAVYLCASSLLAGGSGADTQYFGPGTRLTVL.

The V call is TRBV7-3, the J call TRBJ2-5, with D possibly TRBD2 on 5 matching bases. From germline, CDR1 is SGHTA and CDR2 FQGTGA. V lost 1 base to trimming and J lost 5 bases, with 11 bases between them. The CDR3 has 14 amino acids. CDR3 nucleotide sequence: TGTGCCAGCAGCTTAAGTTCCGGCGGGGAGACCCAGTACTTC. Its translation: CASSLSSGGETQYF.

V is TRBV7-2 and J is TRBJ1-1; no firm D call. Germline-derived CDR1 and CDR2 are SGHTA and FQGNSA. Trimming took off 5 bases at V and 3 bases at J, with 19 bases between the two ends. This CDR3 is built from 16 residues. CDR3 nucleotide sequence: TGTGCCAGCAGCCTTCACCCGCTACGGGTCGACACTGAAGCTTTCTTT. Amino acids: CASSLHPLRVDTEAFF.

The gene calls are TRBV18 and TRBJ1-1; TRBD1 matches at 9 bases. CDR1 is KGHSH and CDR2 is LQKENI in the germline V gene. This CDR3 has 14 amino acids. The trim removed 5 bases at V and 1 base at J, leaving 2 bases unmatched. The DNA of the CDR3 is TGTGCCAGCTCAGAACAGGGGGCGAACACTGAAGCTTTCTTT. Amino acid sequence: CASSEQGANTEAFF.

The V and J genes are TRBV6-4 and TRBJ2-2; TRBD1 or TRBD2 may be the D gene (5 bases each). The CDR3 sequence is 13 residues long. Germline lookup yields CDR1 MRHNA and CDR2 SNTAGT. V was shortened by 4 bases and J by 5 bases, with 8 bases between the two germline ends. CDR3 residues: CASSAGTTGELFF. The CDR3 DNA is TGTGCCAGCAGTGCGGGGACGACCGGGGAGCTGTTTTTT.

V gene TRBV6-5 combines with J gene TRBJ1-6; the D is unclear. Germline V gene lookup returns CDR1 MNHEY and CDR2 SVGAGI. This CDR3 is 13 amino acids long. The V end was cut by 2 bases, the J end by 7 bases, with 6 bases between. In nucleotides, the CDR3 is TGTGCCAGCAGTTACGGGAGCAATTCACCCCTCCACTTT. As protein: CASSYGSNSPLHF.

The CDR3 is CASSRGHFYEQYF. CDR3 in DNA: TGTGCCAGCAGTCGGGGACATTTCTACGAGCAGTACTTC. The rearrangement uses TRBV28 and TRBJ2-7; D is possibly TRBD1 (6 bases). This CDR3 is 13 amino acids long. Germline assignment: CDR1 MDHEN and CDR2 SYDVKM. Trimming pared 5 bases from V and 3 bases from J, leaving 11 bases between.

This clone was observed a single time. J is TRBJ2-3 and V is TRBV5-1; TRBD2 matches at 13 bases. From germline, CDR1 is SGHRS and CDR2 YFSETQ. The CDR3 consists of 15 residues. V shed 6 bases and J 4 bases; nucleotides not matched to a gene: 5. In nucleotides, the CDR3 is TGCGCCAGCATCCTAACTAGCGGGGGGGCAGATACGCAGTATTTT. Translated: CASILTSGGADTQYF. The full variable domain, rest sourced from reference TRBV5-1 and TRBJ2-3, is KAGVTQTPRYLIKTRGQQVTLSCSPISGHRSVSWYQQTPGQGLQFLFEYFSETQRNKGNFPGRFSGRQFSNSRSEMNVSTLELGDSALYLCASILTSGGADTQYFGPGTRLTVL.

The chain couples TRBV6-5 to TRBJ1-5; no definite D call. CDR3 length equals 13 residues. Trimming removed 6 bases at V and 4 bases at J, with 10 bases between. Germline CDR1 is MNHEY and CDR2 is SVGAGI. The CDR3 is CASSARLNQPQHF. The DNA of the CDR3 is TGTGCCAGCAGCGCAAGGTTAAATCAGCCCCAGCATTTT.

The genes are TRBV2 and TRBJ1-2, with D possibly TRBD1 on 6 matching bases. Germline lookup yields CDR1 SNHLY and CDR2 FYNNEI. Trimming removed 6 bases from V and 8 bases from J, with 10 bases in between. The CDR3 contains 11 residues. The CDR3 protein is CASRHQGGYTF. CDR3 nucleotide sequence: TGTGCCAGCAGACATCAGGGGGGCTACACCTTC.

The chain recombines TRBV2 with TRBJ1-2, with a tentative D call TRBD1 (5 bases). This CDR3 is built from 13 residues. Trimming stripped 3 bases from V and 2 bases from J, with 7 bases between. CDR1 is SNHLY and CDR2 is FYNNEI in the germline V gene. The CDR3 spells CASSDPGNYGYTF. Here the CDR3 DNA reads TGTGCCAGCAGTGACCCAGGGAACTATGGCTACACCTTC.

The gene calls are TRBV6-5 and TRBJ2-7; D unclear. CDR3 length: 14 residues. Per germline, CDR1 MNHEY and CDR2 SVGAGI. V was cut by 0 bases and J by 2 bases, with 8 bases left in between. CDR3 DNA: TGTGCCAGCAGTTACTCGATACTGACCTACGAGCAGTACTTC. Protein: CASSYSILTYEQYF.

The chain recombines TRBV2 with TRBJ2-7, with TRBD1 matching 12 bases. This CDR3 is built from 14 residues. The V gene's germline CDR1 is SNHLY and CDR2 FYNNEI. V gave up 6 bases and J gave up 5 bases; unmatched junction bases: 5. The CDR3 loop reads CASRAGTGGDEQYF. For the CDR3, the DNA is TGTGCCAGCAGGGCCGGGACAGGGGGCGACGAGCAGTACTTC.

The chain employs TRBV6-1 and TRBJ1-3, with D hard to call. Looked up from germline, CDR1 is MNHNS and CDR2 is SASEGT. Trimming took 3 bases from V and 0 from J, leaving 9 bases between them. The CDR3 runs 15 residues. This chain's CDR3 is CASSDATGSGNTIYF. For the CDR3, the DNA is TGTGCCAGCAGTGACGCTACTGGCTCTGGAAACACCATATATTTT.

Regarding this clone: Possible read error: a much larger clone is one base away. This sequence joins TRBV7-9 and TRBJ1-5; perhaps TRBD1 as D (5 bases). V was cut by 5 bases and J by 1 base, with 6 bases left in between. Germline V CDR1 and CDR2: SEHNR, FQNEAQ (reference sequence). The CDR3 covers 13 residues. The CDR3 coding sequence is TGTGCCAGCAGCCGGGACAGCAATCAGCCCCAGCATTTT. Translated, it gives CASSRDSNQPQHF.

V and J are TRBV19 and TRBJ2-7; TRBD2 agrees at 8 bases. This CDR3 region has 16 residues. With 3 bases clipped from V and 0 bases from J, the junction kept 7 bases outside the gene matches. Per the germline V gene, CDR1 is LNHDA and CDR2 is SQIVND (reference sequence). CDR3 nucleotide sequence: TGTGCCAGTAGTATTGGAAGCGGGAGTTTCTCCTACGAGCAGTACTTC. Translating gives CASSIGSGSFSYEQYF.

The V and J genes are TRBV9 and TRBJ1-1; TRBD1 aligns across 10 bases. The CDR3 runs 17 residues. Trimming took 5 bases from V and 1 from J; bases not matched to a gene: 11. Germline V gene lookup returns CDR1 SGDLS and CDR2 YYNGEE. CDR3 sequence: CASSQTGGRWENTEAFF. As DNA, the CDR3 is TGTGCCAGCAGTCAGACAGGGGGCAGGTGGGAGAACACTGAAGCTTTCTTT.

This chain connects TRBV27 to TRBJ2-7; TRBD2 agrees at 7 bases. Germline lookup yields CDR1 MNHEY and CDR2 SMNVEV (reference sequence). J lost 6 bases, V lost 2 bases, and 10 bases had no gene match. The CDR3 contains 15 residues. The CDR3 DNA reads TGTGCCAGCAGTTTACGCGCGGGGGAGGTGGGCGAGCAGTACTTC. This encodes CASSLRAGEVGEQYF.